A single sample is the source of the 7 T cell receptor beta chains below, sequenced in a study of T cells in Graves' hyperthyroidism and ophthalmopathy. It was RNA transcripts that yielded the amplified TCR beta CDR3 regions. When the TCR CDR3 underwent first-round RT-PCR, the HTBI primer set was used. MiXCR, run by TCRdb on the multiplex PCR reads, gives a single entry per CDR3 protein. The sample contains roughly 380,000 distinct CDR3 sequences, around 13% of which appear only once. The sample was blood. The receptors derive from a woman aged 60 to 75 with Graves' hyperthyroidism.

The chain has TRBV11-2 and TRBJ2-7; D is undetermined. The germline CDR1 and CDR2 sequences are SGHAT and FQNNGV. The CDR3 covers 15 residues. V lost 5 bases, J lost 3 bases, and 17 bases lay in between. The CDR3 here is CASSLSLGRVYEQYF. The CDR3 nucleotides are TGTGCCAGCAGCCTCTCGCTAGGACGAGTCTACGAGCAGTACTTC.

The chain carries TRBV19 and TRBJ2-1; 7 nucleotides agree with TRBD2. The germline V gene has CDR1 LNHDA and CDR2 SQIVND (reference sequence). The CDR3 covers 17 residues. The junction had 11 bases not matched to a gene; V was cut back by 5 bases and J by 1 base. CDR3 coding DNA: TGTGCCAGTAGTCCACGTAGCGGGTGGGGGTCCTACAATGAGCAGTTCTTC. Amino acids: CASSPRSGWGSYNEQFF.

This clonotype occurred many times. In DNA form, the CDR3 reads TGTGCCAGCAGGGGGGGACAGATTGCAACTAATGAAAAACTGTTTTTT. Its translation: CASRGGQIATNEKLFF. The gene calls are TRBV12-3 or TRBV12-4 and TRBJ1-4; 7 nucleotides agree with TRBD1. Trimming at V came to 6 bases and at J to 0 bases, leaving 7 bases not matched to a gene. The CDR3 sequence is 16 residues long.

The V and J genes are TRBV2 and TRBJ2-2, with D perhaps being TRBD1 or TRBD2 (5 bases each). Per the germline V gene, CDR1 is SNHLY and CDR2 is FYNNEI. The CDR3 is made up of 14 amino acids. The V end lost 8 bases, the J end lost 5 bases, and 15 bases lay between the germline ends. The CDR3 DNA is TGTGCCAGCTGTGCCGGGGCTTGGACCGGGGAGCTGTTTTTT. This sequence encodes CASCAGAWTGELFF.

This clonotype showed up just a few times. The rearrangement links TRBV6-1 to TRBJ2-5, with 10 bases matching TRBD2. This CDR3 spans 14 amino acids. Germline loops: CDR1 MNHNS, CDR2 SASEGT. The V segment lost 7 bases and the J segment 4 bases; nucleotides outside the gene matches: 6. The CDR3: CASMRASGRETQYF. DNA for the CDR3: TGTGCCAGCATGAGGGCTAGCGGGAGAGAGACCCAGTACTTC.

Only a few counts were recorded for this clonotype. V gene TRBV24-1 combines with J gene TRBJ2-3; 12 nucleotides line up with TRBD1. This CDR3 region has 16 residues. Germline V gene data show CDR1 as KGHDR and CDR2 as SFDVKD. The junction had 4 bases not matched to a gene; V was cut back by 4 bases and J by 3 bases. CDR3: CATSDRDRGLTDTQYF. The CDR3, as DNA: TGTGCCACCAGTGACCGGGACAGGGGGCTAACAGATACGCAGTATTTT.

The sample holds many counts of this clonotype. The chain uses TRBV28 and TRBJ1-2; D is uncertain. Germline values: CDR1 MDHEN, CDR2 SYDVKM. Trimming shortened V by 3 bases and J by 0 bases, and 8 bases separated the two germline ends. The CDR3 covers 14 residues. The CDR3 DNA follows: TGTGCCAGCAGTTTTAGGCTTTCTAACTATGGCTACACCTTC. Protein product: CASSFRLSNYGYTF.